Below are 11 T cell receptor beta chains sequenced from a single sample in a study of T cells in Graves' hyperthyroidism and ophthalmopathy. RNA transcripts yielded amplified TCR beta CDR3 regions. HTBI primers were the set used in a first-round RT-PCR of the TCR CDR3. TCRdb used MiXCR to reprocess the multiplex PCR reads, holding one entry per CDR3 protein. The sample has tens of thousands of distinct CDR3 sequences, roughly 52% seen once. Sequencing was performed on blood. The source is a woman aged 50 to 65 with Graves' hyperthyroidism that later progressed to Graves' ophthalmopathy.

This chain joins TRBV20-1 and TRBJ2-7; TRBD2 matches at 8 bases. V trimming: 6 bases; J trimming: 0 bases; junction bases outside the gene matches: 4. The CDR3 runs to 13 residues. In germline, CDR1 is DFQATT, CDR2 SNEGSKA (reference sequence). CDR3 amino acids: CSAVTSVSYEQYF. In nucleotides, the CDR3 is TGCAGTGCGGTGACTAGCGTCTCCTACGAGCAGTACTTC.

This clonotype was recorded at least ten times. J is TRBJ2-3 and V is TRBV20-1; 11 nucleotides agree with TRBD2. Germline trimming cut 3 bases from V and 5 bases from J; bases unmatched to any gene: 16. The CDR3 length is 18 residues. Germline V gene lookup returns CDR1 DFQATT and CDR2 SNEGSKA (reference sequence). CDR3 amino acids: CSASPGVSGRVFVDTQYF. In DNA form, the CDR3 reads TGCAGTGCTAGCCCCGGGGTTAGCGGGAGGGTCTTTGTAGATACGCAGTATTTT.

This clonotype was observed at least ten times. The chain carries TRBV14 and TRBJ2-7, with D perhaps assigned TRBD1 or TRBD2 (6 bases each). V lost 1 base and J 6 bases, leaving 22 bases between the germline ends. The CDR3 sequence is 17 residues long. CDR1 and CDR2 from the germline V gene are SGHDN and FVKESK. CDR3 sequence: CASSQVWGRPGHGEQYF. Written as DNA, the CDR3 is TGTGCCAGCAGCCAAGTCTGGGGGAGGCCGGGACATGGCGAGCAGTACTTC. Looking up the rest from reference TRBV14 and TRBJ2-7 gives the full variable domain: EAGVTQFPSHSVIEKGQTVTLRCDPISGHDNLYWYRRVMGKEIKFLLHFVKESKQDESGMPNNRFLAERTGGTYSTLKVQPAELEDSGVYFCASSQVWGRPGHGEQYFGPGTRLTVT.

This CDR3 is CASTKDRAGGGYTF. Written as DNA, the CDR3 is TGTGCCAGCACCAAAGACAGGGCTGGCGGGGGCTACACCTTC. The V call is TRBV2, the J call TRBJ1-2; 7 bases are a match to TRBD1. The CDR3 sequence is 14 residues long. Germline V lookup: CDR1 SNHLY, CDR2 FYNNEI. V shed 7 bases, J shed 8 bases, and the junction held 13 bases outside the gene matches.

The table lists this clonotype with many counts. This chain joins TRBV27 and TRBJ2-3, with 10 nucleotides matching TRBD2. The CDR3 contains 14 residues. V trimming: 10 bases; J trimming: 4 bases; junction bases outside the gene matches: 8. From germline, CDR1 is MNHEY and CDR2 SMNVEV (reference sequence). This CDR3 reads CATRAGGIPDTQYF. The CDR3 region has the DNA TGTGCCACCAGAGCGGGAGGGATCCCAGATACGCAGTATTTT.

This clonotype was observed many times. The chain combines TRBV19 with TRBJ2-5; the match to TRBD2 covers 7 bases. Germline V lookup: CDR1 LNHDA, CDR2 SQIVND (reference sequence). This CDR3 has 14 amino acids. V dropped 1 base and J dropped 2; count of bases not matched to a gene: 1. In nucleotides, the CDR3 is TGTGCCAGTAGTATAGGGGGGGGGCAAGAGACCCAGTACTTC. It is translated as CASSIGGGQETQYF.

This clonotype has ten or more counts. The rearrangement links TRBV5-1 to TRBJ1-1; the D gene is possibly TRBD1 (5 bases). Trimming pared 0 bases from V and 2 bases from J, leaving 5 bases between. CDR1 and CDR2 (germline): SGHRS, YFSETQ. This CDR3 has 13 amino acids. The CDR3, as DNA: TGCGCCAGCAGCTTGGGGACAAACACTGAAGCTTTCTTT. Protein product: CASSLGTNTEAFF.

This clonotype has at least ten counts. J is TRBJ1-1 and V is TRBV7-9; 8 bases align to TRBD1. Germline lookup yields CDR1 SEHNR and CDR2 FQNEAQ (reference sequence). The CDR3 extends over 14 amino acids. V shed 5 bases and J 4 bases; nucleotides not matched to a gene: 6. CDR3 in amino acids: CASSPDRDATEAFF. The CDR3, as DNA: TGTGCCAGCAGCCCGGACAGGGACGCCACTGAAGCTTTCTTT.

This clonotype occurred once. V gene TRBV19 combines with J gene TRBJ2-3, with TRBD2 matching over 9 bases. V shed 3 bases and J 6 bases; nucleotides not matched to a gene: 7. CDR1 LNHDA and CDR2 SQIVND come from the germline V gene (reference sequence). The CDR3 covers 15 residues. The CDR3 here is CASSISAGGLDTQYF. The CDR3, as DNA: TGTGCCAGTAGTATTTCCGCGGGGGGGCTTGATACGCAGTATTTT.

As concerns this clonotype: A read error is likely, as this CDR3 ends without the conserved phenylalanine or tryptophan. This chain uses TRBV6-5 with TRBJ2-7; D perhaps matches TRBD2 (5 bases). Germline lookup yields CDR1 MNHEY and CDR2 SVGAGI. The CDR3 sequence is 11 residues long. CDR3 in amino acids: CVTLAGYEQYL. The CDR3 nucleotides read TGTGTCACCCTAGCTGGCTACGAGCAGTACTTA.

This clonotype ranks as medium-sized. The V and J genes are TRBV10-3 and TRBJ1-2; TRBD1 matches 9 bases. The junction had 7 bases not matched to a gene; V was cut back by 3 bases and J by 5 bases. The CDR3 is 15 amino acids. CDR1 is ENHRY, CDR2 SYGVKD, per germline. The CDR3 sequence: CAISETGGAGYGYTF. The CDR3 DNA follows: TGTGCCATCAGTGAAACAGGGGGCGCTGGGTATGGCTACACCTTC.